This T cell receptor (beta chain) was identified in a study of shared clonotypes between healthy human individuals. Positive CCR7 selection of CD45RO-negative cells yielded the naive CD8 cells, and terminally differentiated effector memory CD45RA+ cells were excluded. V lost 0 bases and J 0 bases, leaving 5 bases between the germline ends. This CDR3 region has 14 residues. Germline CDR1 reads ENHRY; CDR2 reads SYGVKD. Per sorted-subset replicate PCR, input was approximately 0.2 ug DNA, representing roughly 29,000 T cell genomes. Assay used: immunoSEQ multiplex PCR; TCRdb lists only in-frame clones, some missing. The table shows fewer than 1 million clones, with about 96% occurring only once.

The sequenced sample was naive CD8+ T cells sorted from blood. The V call is TRBV10-3, the J call TRBJ1-1; D is uncertain. The receptor was isolated from a man aged 30 to 45 in good health. The CDR3 loop reads CAISESGVNTEAFF. As DNA, the CDR3 is TGTGCCATCAGTGAGTCTGGGGTGAACACTGAAGCTTTCTTT.